A single sample is the source of the 20 T cell receptor beta chains below, sequenced in a study of blood T cell repertoires in COVID-19. Repertoires were generated with immunoSEQ multiplex PCR, while TCRdb's copy carries only in-frame clones and drops some. The table has 150,000 to 200,000 clones, around 83% seen once. Sequencing input: peripheral blood. The receptors stem from a woman aged 40 to 50 with acute or convalescent COVID-19.

This chain connects TRBV28 to TRBJ1-5, with 9 bases identical to TRBD1. There are 16 residues in the CDR3. The V segment lost 2 bases and the J segment 5 bases; nucleotides outside the gene matches: 7. Germline CDR1 MDHEN, CDR2 SYDVKM. The CDR3 sequence: CASSLTRQGVYQPQHF. The CDR3 DNA reads as TGTGCCAGCAGTTTAACCCGACAGGGGGTCTATCAGCCCCAGCATTTT.

This chain uses TRBV4-1 with TRBJ1-4, with 8 bases matching TRBD1. Germline lookup yields CDR1 MGHRA and CDR2 YSYEKL. This CDR3 is 21 amino acids long. The J segment lost 1 base and the V segment lost 2 bases, leaving 18 bases of the junction unmatched. The CDR3 region is CASSQHPLARQGAQTNEKLFF. CDR3 DNA sequence: TGCGCCAGCAGCCAACACCCATTAGCACGCCAGGGGGCGCAAACTAATGAAAAACTGTTTTTT.

The chain employs TRBV29-1 and TRBJ2-7; 9 bases align to TRBD2. There are 13 residues in the CDR3. Germline V CDR1 and CDR2: SQVTM, ANQGSEA. Trimming removed 8 bases from V and 3 bases from J; junction bases left unmatched: 8. The CDR3, as DNA: TGCAGCTACCATAGCGGGAGTATCTACGAGCAGTACTTC. Translated: CSYHSGSIYEQYF.

The chain uses TRBV6-5 and TRBJ1-3; D is ambiguous. The CDR3 runs to 15 residues. Trimming took off 0 bases at V and 6 bases at J, with 12 bases between the two ends. Germline loops: CDR1 MNHEY, CDR2 SVGAGI. The CDR3: CASSYSRQVENTIYF. The CDR3 bases are TGTGCCAGCAGTTACTCTCGCCAGGTTGAAAACACCATATATTTT.

This chain joins TRBV4-1 and TRBJ2-7; no clear D gene. There are 13 residues in the CDR3. With 1 base removed from V and 0 bases from J, the gap between germline ends came to 4 bases. Germline V lookup: CDR1 MGHRA, CDR2 YSYEKL. Here the CDR3 DNA reads TGCGCCAGCAGCCAAGGCGACTCCTACGAGCAGTACTTC. Translating gives CASSQGDSYEQYF.

The chain employs TRBV30 and TRBJ1-6; D gene ambiguous. This CDR3 has 12 residues. V was shortened by 4 bases and J by 11 bases, with 12 bases between the two germline ends. Germline assignment: CDR1 GTSNPN and CDR2 SVGIG (reference sequence). CDR3 sequence: CAWNFYGAPLHF. CDR3 in DNA: TGTGCCTGGAATTTCTACGGGGCACCCCTCCACTTT.

This clone was seen only once. The V and J genes are TRBV18 and TRBJ2-5; tentatively, D is TRBD1 (5 bases). V lost 2 bases to trimming and J lost 0 bases, with 10 bases between them. Per the germline V gene, CDR1 is KGHSH and CDR2 is LQKENI. This CDR3 region has 15 residues. The CDR3 DNA reads TGTGCCAGCTCACCAATCGCAGGGAACCAAGAGACCCAGTACTTC. As protein: CASSPIAGNQETQYF.

This clone has only a few counts. V is TRBV15 and J is TRBJ1-1; D might be TRBD1 (5 bases). The CDR3 is made up of 14 amino acids. Germline-derived CDR1 and CDR2 are LNHNV and YYDKDF (reference sequence). V lost 0 bases and J 7 bases, leaving 12 bases between the germline ends. The DNA of the CDR3 is TGTGCCACCAGCAGAGAAGGGGAAGTGAATGAAGCTTTCTTT. It codes for CATSREGEVNEAFF.

V and J are TRBV18 and TRBJ2-2; the D gene is possibly TRBD2 (5 bases). Between the trimmed V and J ends, which lost 3 bases and 4 bases, there was a span of 9 bases. Germline V gene sequence: CDR1 KGHSH, CDR2 LQKENI. This CDR3 spans 14 amino acids. DNA for the CDR3: TGTGCCAGCTCACCTGTAGGGAGCACCGGGGAGCTGTTTTTT. Translated, it gives CASSPVGSTGELFF.

This clone was detected only once. The J gene is TRBJ1-6, the V gene TRBV3-1 (or the pseudogene TRBV3-2); no firm D call. Germline V CDR1 and CDR2: LGHDT, YNNKEL (reference sequence). The CDR3 is 15 residues long. Deletions cut 5 bases from V and 5 bases from J, with 13 bases between. CDR3 bases: TGTGCCAGCAGCTCCCGGACGGGGAATAATTCACCCCTCCACTTT. It yields the protein CASSSRTGNNSPLHF.

The chain combines TRBV19 with TRBJ1-1; D gene uncertain. Trimming shortened V by 8 bases and J by 0 bases, and 13 bases separated the two germline ends. Germline V lookup: CDR1 LNHDA, CDR2 SQIVND (reference sequence). The CDR3 sequence is 14 residues long. CDR3 nucleotide sequence: TGTGCCAGTGGTCTCCAGGACTTGAACACTGAAGCTTTCTTT. Translating gives CASGLQDLNTEAFF. The full variable domain, rest sourced from reference TRBV19 and TRBJ1-1, is DGGITQSPKYLFRKEGQNVTLSCEQNLNHDAMYWYRQDPGQGLRLIYYSQIVNDFQKGDIAEGYSVSREKKESFPLTVTSAQKNPTAFYLCASGLQDLNTEAFFGQGTRLTVV.

The rearrangement uses TRBV10-3 and TRBJ2-5, with D maybe TRBD2 (6 bases). Per the germline V gene, CDR1 is ENHRY and CDR2 is SYGVKD. CDR3 length: 13 residues. The V end lost 6 bases, the J end lost 7 bases, and 15 bases lay between the germline ends. This chain's CDR3 is CAIRPTPEGTQYF. DNA for the CDR3: TGTGCCATCAGGCCCACACCGGAGGGGACCCAGTACTTC.

The chain carries TRBV6-5 and TRBJ2-7, with 7 bases aligning to TRBD1. Trimming at V came to 8 bases and at J to 9 bases, leaving 7 bases not matched to a gene. The CDR3 loop spans 11 amino acids. Germline values: CDR1 MNHEY, CDR2 SVGAGI. The CDR3 DNA follows: TGTGCCAGCCGCAAGGGGGCTCGGCAGTACTTC. This translates into CASRKGARQYF.

The gene calls are TRBV29-1 and TRBJ2-7; 7 bases fit TRBD2. This CDR3 region has 12 residues. V shed 4 bases, J shed 5 bases, and the junction held 5 bases outside the gene matches. The germline CDR1 and CDR2 sequences are SQVTM and ANQGSEA. CDR3 amino acids: CSVGWGGDEQYF. The CDR3 DNA sequence: TGCAGCGTTGGGTGGGGAGGGGACGAGCAGTACTTC.

This sequence joins TRBV28 and TRBJ1-3, with 11 nucleotides matching TRBD1. The CDR3 sequence is 16 residues long. CDR1 is MDHEN and CDR2 is SYDVKM in the germline V gene. With V trimmed by 6 bases and J by 4 bases, 8 bases remained unmatched. DNA for the CDR3: TGTGCCAGCAGCCAAGGACAGGGGGCTTGGGGAAACACCATATATTTT. Protein sequence: CASSQGQGAWGNTIYF.

The V call is TRBV24-1, the J call TRBJ1-2; 12 bases map to TRBD1. The length of the CDR3 is 16 residues. Germline loops: CDR1 KGHDR, CDR2 SFDVKD. Unmatched junction bases numbered 8, after V lost 3 bases and J lost 7 bases. The CDR3 is CATSDPGTGGAGGYTF. The CDR3 DNA sequence: TGTGCCACCAGTGATCCAGGGACAGGGGGCGCAGGTGGCTACACCTTC.

The gene calls are TRBV9 and TRBJ2-3; a weak D match, TRBD2 (6 bases). With 2 bases removed from V and 4 bases from J, the gap between germline ends came to 11 bases. Germline lookup yields CDR1 SGDLS and CDR2 YYNGEE. This CDR3 region has 14 residues. The CDR3 nucleotides are TGTGCCAGCAGCGTGGGAGGAATGCCAGATACGCAGTATTTT. Protein sequence: CASSVGGMPDTQYF.

With respect to this clone: Other nucleotide sequences in the sample specify the same CDR3. This chain connects TRBV9 to TRBJ1-1; D gene uncertain. Trimming removed 0 bases from V and 0 bases from J, with 6 bases in between. The CDR3 is 14 amino acids. CDR1 and CDR2 from the germline V gene are SGDLS and YYNGEE. The CDR3 DNA follows: TGTGCCAGCAGCGTAGACCCGGTGAACACTGAAGCTTTCTTT. Amino acids: CASSVDPVNTEAFF.

This clone was counted between two and nine times. The chain combines TRBV6-1 with TRBJ1-2, with unresolved D. The CDR3 loop spans 14 amino acids. V lost 1 base to trimming and J lost 7 bases, with 13 bases between them. The V gene's germline CDR1 is MNHNS and CDR2 SASEGT. The CDR3 loop reads CASSEVPGEGGYTF. In nucleotides, the CDR3 is TGTGCCAGCAGTGAAGTTCCGGGAGAGGGTGGCTACACCTTC.

The V call is TRBV6-5, the J call TRBJ2-1; 7 bases align to TRBD2. Germline V gives CDR1 MNHEY, CDR2 SVGAGI. The V and J ends lost 2 bases and 2 bases, in that order; junction bases with no gene match: 6. This CDR3 region has 16 residues. CDR3 residues: CASSYPRAGAYNEQFF. The CDR3, as DNA: TGTGCCAGCAGTTACCCCAGGGCGGGAGCCTACAATGAGCAGTTCTTC.